The T cell receptor beta chain under discussion was sequenced for a study of shared clonotypes between healthy human individuals. Study-wide results and caveats: Specimens sampled were limited to blood, with tissue repertoires likely differing. Clonotype sharing among donors, it was expected, would be affected by sequencing depth.

Concerning this clone: Its specificity is not known.

Sequencing used immunoSEQ multiplex PCR; TCRdb keeps in-frame clones, though not all of them. This table has roughly 2.5 million clones, approximately 90% appearing once. This CDR3 spans 15 amino acids. Between the trimmed V and J ends, which lost 6 bases and 7 bases, there was a span of 20 bases. CDR1 and CDR2 (germline): MNHEY, SVGAGI. The sequence derives from a man younger than 30 in good health. Sequenced material: naive CD4+ T cells sorted from blood. Subset reported: CD45RA+ positively selected. The rearrangement joins TRBV6-5 to TRBJ2-3; D may be TRBD1 (6 bases). The CDR3 sequence: CASRPDPTQGHTQYF. The CDR3 DNA is TGTGCCAGCAGACCCGACCCTACACAGGGCCATACGCAGTATTTT.